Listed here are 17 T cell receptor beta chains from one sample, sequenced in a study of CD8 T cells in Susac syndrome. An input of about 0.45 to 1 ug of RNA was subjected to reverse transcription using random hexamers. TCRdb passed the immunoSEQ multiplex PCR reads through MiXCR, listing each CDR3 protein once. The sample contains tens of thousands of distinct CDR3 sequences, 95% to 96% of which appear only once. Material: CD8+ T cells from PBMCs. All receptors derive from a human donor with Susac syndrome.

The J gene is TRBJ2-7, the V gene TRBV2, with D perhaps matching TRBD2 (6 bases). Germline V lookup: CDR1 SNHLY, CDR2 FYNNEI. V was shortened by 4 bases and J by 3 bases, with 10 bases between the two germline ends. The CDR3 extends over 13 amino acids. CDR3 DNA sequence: TGTGCCAGCAGTGGCCGGGACTTCTACGAGCAGTACTTC. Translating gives CASSGRDFYEQYF.

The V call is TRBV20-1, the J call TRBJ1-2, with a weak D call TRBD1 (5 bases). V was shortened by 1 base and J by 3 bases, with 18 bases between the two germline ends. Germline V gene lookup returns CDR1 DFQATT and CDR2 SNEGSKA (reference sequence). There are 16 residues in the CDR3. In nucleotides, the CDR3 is TGCAGTGCTAGAGCTCTTGGGGCCGGGTATGACTATGGCTACACCTTC. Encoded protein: CSARALGAGYDYGYTF.

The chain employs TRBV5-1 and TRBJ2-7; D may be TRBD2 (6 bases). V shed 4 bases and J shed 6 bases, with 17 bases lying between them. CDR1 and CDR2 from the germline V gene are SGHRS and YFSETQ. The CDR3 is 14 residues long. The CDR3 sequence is CASSGGFQTPEQYF. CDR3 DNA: TGCGCCAGCAGCGGGGGGTTCCAAACCCCCGAGCAGTACTTC. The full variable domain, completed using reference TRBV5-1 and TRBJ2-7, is KAGVTQTPRYLIKTRGQQVTLSCSPISGHRSVSWYQQTPGQGLQFLFEYFSETQRNKGNFPGRFSGRQFSNSRSEMNVSTLELGDSALYLCASSGGFQTPEQYFGPGTRLTVT.

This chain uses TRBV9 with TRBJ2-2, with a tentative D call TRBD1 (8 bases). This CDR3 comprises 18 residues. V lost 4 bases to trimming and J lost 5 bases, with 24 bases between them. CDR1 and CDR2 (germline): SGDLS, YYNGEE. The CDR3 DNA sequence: TGTGCCAGCAGCTCCAAAATGGTAGGACAGGGACTAACCGGGGAGCTGTTTTTT. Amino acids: CASSSKMVGQGLTGELFF.

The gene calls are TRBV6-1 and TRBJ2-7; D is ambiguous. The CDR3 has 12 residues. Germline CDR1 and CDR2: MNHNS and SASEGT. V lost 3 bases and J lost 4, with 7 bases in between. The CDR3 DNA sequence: TGTGCCAGCAGTGATGGGTCATACGAGCAGTACTTC. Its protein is CASSDGSYEQYF.

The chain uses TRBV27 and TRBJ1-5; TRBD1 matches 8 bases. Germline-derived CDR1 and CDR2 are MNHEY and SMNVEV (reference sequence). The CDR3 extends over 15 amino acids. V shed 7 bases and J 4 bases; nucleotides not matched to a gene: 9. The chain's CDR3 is CASTAGQGVNQPQHF. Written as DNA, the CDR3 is TGTGCCAGCACCGCTGGACAGGGCGTTAATCAGCCCCAGCATTTT.

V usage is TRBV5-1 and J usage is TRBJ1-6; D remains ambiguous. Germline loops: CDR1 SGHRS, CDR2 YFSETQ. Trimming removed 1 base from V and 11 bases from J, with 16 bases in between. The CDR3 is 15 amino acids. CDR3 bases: TGCGCCAGCAGCTTGCAGCCAGAATCTAGGGCACCCCTCCACTTT. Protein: CASSLQPESRAPLHF.

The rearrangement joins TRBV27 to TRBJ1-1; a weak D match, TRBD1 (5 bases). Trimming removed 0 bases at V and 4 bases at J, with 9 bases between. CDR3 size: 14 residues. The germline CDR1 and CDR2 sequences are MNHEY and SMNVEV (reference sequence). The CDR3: CASSLSLGVTEAFF. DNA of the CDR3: TGTGCCAGCAGTTTATCCCTAGGGGTCACTGAAGCTTTCTTT.

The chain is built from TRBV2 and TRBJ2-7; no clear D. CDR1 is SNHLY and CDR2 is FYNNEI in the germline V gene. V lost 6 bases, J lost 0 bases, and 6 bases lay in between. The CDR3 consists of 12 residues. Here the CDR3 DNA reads TGTGCCAGCAGGGCGCTCTCCTACGAGCAGTACTTC. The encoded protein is CASRALSYEQYF.

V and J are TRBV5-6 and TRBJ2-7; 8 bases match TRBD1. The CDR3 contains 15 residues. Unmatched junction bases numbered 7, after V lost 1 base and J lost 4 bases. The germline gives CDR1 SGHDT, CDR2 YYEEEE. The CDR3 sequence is CASSLPDRVPYEQYF. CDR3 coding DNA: TGTGCCAGCAGCTTGCCGGACAGGGTCCCGTACGAGCAGTACTTC.

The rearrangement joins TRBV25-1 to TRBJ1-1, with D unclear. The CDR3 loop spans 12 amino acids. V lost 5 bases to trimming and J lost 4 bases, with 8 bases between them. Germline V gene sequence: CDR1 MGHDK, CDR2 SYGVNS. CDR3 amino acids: CASSLSSTEAFF. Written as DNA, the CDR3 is TGTGCCAGCAGTTTGAGCTCCACTGAAGCTTTCTTT.

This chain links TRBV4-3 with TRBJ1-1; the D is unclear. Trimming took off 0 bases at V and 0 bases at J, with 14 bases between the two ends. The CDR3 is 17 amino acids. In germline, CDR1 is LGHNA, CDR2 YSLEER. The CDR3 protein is CASSQDLVVGVNTEAFF. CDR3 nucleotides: TGCGCCAGCAGCCAAGATCTAGTCGTAGGAGTGAACACTGAAGCTTTCTTT.

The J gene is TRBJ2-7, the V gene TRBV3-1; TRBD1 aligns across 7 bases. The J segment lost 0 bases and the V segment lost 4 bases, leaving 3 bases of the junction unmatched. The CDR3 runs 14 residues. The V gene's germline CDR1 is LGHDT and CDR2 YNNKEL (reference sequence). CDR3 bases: TGTGCCAGCAGCCCCCGACAGGGCTCCTACGAGCAGTACTTC. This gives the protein CASSPRQGSYEQYF.

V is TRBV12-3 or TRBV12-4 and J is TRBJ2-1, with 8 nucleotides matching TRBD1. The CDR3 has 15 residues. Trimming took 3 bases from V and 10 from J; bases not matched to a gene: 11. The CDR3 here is CASSFGQGGFYEQFF. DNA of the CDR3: TGTGCCAGCAGTTTCGGACAGGGTGGATTCTACGAGCAGTTCTTC.

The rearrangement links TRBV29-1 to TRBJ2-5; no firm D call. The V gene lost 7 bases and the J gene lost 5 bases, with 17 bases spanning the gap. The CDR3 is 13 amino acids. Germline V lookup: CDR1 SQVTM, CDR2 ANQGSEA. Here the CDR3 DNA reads TGCAGCGCTCAACTCACAGCCGCCGAGACCCAGTACTTC. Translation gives CSAQLTAAETQYF. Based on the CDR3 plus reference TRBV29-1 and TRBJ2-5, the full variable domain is SAVISQKPSRDICQRGTSLTIQCQVDSQVTMMFWYRQQPGQSLTLIATANQGSEATYESGFVIDKFPISRPNLTFSTLTVSNMSPEDSSIYLCSAQLTAAETQYFGPGTRLLVL.

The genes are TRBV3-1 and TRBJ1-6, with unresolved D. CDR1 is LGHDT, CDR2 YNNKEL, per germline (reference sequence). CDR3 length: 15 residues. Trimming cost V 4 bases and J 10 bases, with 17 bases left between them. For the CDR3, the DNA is TGTGCCAGCAGCCTGCCATTGGGGTCGGGGTCACCCCTCCACTTT. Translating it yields CASSLPLGSGSPLHF.

In nucleotides, the CDR3 is TGTGCCAGCAGCCCCGTTAGGGATACGCAGTATTTT. Translating it yields CASSPVRDTQYF. V gene TRBV12-3 or TRBV12-4 combines with J gene TRBJ2-3; D ambiguous. The length of the CDR3 is 12 residues. Trimming removed 6 bases at V and 6 bases at J, with 10 bases between.